This TCR beta chain originates from a study of vaccination and CD4 T cells after COVID-19. With the Oncomine TCR Beta short-read assay, DNA from cultured CD4+ T cells was sequenced. TCRdb called the PCR reads again in MiXCR, with one record for every CDR3 protein. The repertoire has over 14,000 distinct CDR3 sequences, roughly 61% of them found once; the top ten carry roughly a fifth. CDR3 length equals 15 residues. The V and J ends lost 4 bases and 2 bases, in that order; junction bases with no gene match: 3. Germline-derived CDR1 and CDR2 are SGHVS and FNYEAQ. The treatment denotes: roughly 11-day PBMC culture with coronavirus spike peptide pools or control peptides (ViraFEST assay). Regarding this clonotype: The antigen is unknown.

The chain uses TRBV7-6 and TRBJ2-3; 10 bases line up with TRBD2. The sequence derives from a human donor who had recovered from COVID-19. The specimen was CD4+ T cells from blood, cultured in vitro. CDR3 sequence reads: CASSSLAGVTDTQYF. The CDR3, as DNA: TGTGCCAGCAGCTCTCTAGCGGGAGTCACAGATACGCAGTATTTT.